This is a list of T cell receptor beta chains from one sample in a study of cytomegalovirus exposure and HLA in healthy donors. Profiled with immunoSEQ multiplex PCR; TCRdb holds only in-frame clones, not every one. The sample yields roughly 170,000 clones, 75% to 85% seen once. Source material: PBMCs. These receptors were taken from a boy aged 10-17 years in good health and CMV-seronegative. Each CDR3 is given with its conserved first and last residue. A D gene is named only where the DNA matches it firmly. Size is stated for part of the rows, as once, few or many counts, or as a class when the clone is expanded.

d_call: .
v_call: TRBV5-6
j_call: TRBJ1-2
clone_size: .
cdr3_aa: CASSIVSREEGYTF
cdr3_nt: TGTGCCAGCAGCATTGTCTCCAGGGAAGAGGGCTACACCTTC

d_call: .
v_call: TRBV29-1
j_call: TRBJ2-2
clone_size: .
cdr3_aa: CSVDRGNTGELFF
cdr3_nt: TGCAGCGTTGACAGGGGGAACACCGGGGAGCTGTTTTTT

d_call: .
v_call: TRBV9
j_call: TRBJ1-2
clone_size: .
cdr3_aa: CASSSPGAHYGYTF
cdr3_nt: TGTGCCAGCAGCTCTCCAGGGGCGCACTATGGCTACACCTTC

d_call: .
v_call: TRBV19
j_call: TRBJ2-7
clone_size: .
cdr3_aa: CASSRAGAEDSIYEQYF
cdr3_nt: TGTGCCAGTAGTAGGGCAGGAGCTGAGGACAGCATCTACGAGCAGTACTTC

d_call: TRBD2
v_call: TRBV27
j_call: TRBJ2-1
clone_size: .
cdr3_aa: CASRLAGGSNEQFF
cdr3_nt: TGTGCCAGCAGACTAGCGGGAGGGTCCAATGAGCAGTTCTTC

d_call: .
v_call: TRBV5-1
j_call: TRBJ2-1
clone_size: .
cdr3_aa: CASSFGGRGARNEQFF
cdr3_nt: TGCGCCAGCAGCTTTGGGGGACGGGGGGCGCGGAATGAGCAGTTCTTC

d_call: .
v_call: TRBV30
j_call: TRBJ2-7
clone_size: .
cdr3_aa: CAWSVRAGDPEQYF
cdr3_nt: TGTGCCTGGAGTGTACGGGCAGGGGATCCCGAGCAGTACTTC

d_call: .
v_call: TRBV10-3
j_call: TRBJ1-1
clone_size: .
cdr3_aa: CAISPGQWATEAFF
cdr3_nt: TGTGCCATCAGTCCGGGACAATGGGCCACTGAAGCTTTCTTT

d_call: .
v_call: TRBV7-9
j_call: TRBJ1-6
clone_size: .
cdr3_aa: CASSHQGNNSPLHF
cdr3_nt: TGTGCCAGCAGCCATCAGGGGAATAATTCACCCCTCCACTTT

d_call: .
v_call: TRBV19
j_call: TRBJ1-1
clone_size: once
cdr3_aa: CASSGYGGVTEAFF
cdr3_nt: TGTGCCAGTAGTGGTTACGGGGGAGTAACTGAAGCTTTCTTT

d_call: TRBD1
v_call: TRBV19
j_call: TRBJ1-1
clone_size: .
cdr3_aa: CASSTHITDRVNTEAFF
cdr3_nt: TGTGCCAGTAGTACCCACATCACCGACAGGGTGAACACTGAAGCTTTCTTT

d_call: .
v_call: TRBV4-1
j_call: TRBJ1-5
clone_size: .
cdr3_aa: CASSATGNSNQPQHF
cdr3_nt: TGCGCCAGCAGCGCGACAGGAAATAGCAATCAGCCCCAGCATTTT

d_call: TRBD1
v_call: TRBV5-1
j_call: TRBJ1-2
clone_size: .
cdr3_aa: CASSRDRNYGYTF
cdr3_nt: TGCGCCAGCAGCCGGGACAGAAACTATGGCTACACCTTC

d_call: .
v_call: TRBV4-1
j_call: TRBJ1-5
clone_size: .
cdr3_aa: CASSHQGRDQPQHF
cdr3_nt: TGCGCCAGCAGCCACCAAGGCCGGGATCAGCCCCAGCATTTT

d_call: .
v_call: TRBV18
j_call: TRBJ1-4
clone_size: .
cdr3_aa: CASSRREQFNEKLFF
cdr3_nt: TGTGCCAGCTCACGACGGGAGCAGTTTAATGAAAAACTGTTTTTT

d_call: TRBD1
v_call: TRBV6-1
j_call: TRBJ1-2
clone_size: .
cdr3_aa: CATQGTGGDYGYTF
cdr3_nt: TGTGCCACCCAGGGGACAGGGGGGGACTATGGCTACACCTTC

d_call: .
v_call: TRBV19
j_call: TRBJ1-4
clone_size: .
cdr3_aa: CASSMEVREKLFF
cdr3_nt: TGTGCCAGTAGTATGGAGGTACGGGAAAAACTGTTTTTT

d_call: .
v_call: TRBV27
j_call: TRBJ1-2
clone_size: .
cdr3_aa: CASSLRFGRGYTF
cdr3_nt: TGTGCCAGCAGCCTCCGGTTTGGGCGCGGCTACACCTTC

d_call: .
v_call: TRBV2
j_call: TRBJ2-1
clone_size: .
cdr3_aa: CASSDAGLYSLGEQFF
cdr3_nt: TGTGCCAGCAGTGATGCGGGACTTTATTCTTTGGGTGAGCAGTTCTTC

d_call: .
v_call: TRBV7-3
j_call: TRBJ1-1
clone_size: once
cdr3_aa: CASSPRGNTEAFF
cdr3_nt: TGTGCCAGCAGCCCTAGGGGGAACACTGAAGCTTTCTTT